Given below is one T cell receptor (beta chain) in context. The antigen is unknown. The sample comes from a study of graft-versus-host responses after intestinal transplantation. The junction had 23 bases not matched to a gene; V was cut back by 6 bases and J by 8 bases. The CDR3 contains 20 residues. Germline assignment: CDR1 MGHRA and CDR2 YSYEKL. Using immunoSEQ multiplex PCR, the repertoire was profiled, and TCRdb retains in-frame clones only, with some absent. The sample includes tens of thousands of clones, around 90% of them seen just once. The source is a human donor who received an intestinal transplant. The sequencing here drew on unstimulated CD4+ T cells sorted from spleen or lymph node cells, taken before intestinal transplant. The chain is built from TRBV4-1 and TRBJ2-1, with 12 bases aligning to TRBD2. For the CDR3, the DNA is TGCGCCAGCAGACACGGACTCCTAGCGGGAGGGCCCAGGACTTTCGATGAGCAGTTCTTC. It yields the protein CASRHGLLAGGPRTFDEQFF.